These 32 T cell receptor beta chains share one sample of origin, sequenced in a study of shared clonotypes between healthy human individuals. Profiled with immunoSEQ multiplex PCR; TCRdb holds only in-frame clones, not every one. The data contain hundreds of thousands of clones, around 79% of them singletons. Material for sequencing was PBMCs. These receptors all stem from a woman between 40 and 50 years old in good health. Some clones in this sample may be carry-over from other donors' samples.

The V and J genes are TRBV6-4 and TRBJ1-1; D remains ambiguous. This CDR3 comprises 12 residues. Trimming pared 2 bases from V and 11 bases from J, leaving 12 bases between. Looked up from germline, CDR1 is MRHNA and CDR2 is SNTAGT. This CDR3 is CASSDLAGNAFF. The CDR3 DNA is TGTGCCAGCAGTGACCTGGCAGGCAATGCTTTCTTT.

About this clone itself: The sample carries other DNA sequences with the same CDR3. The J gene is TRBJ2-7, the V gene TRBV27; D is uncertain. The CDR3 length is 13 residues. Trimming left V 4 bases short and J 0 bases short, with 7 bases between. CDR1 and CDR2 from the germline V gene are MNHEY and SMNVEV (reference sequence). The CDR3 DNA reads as TGTGCCAGCAGTTCAACGGCCTCCTACGAGCAGTACTTC. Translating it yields CASSSTASYEQYF.

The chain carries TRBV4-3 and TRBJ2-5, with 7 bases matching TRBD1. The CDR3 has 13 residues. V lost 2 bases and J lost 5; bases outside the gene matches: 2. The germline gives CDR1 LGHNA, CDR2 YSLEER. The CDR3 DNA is TGCGCCAGCAGCCAAATACAGGGGGAGACCCAGTACTTC. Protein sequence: CASSQIQGETQYF.

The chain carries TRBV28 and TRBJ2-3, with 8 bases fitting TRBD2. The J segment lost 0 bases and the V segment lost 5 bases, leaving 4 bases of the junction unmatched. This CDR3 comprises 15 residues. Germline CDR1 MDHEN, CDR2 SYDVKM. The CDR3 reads CASSVGGRSTDTQYF. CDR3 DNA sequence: TGTGCCAGCAGTGTTGGCGGGAGGAGCACAGATACGCAGTATTTT. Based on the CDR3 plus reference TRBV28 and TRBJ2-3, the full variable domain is DVKVTQSSRYLVKRTGEKVFLECVQDMDHENMFWYRQDPGLGLRLIYFSYDVKMKEKGDIPEGYSVSREKKERFSLILESASTNQTSMYLCASSVGGRSTDTQYFGPGTRLTVL.

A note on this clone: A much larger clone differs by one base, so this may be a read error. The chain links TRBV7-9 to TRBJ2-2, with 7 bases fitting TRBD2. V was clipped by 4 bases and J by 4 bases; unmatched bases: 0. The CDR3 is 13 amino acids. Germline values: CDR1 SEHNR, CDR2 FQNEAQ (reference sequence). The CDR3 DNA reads TGTGCCAGCAGCTGGGGGGGCACCGGGGAGCTGTTTTTT. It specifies CASSWGGTGELFF.

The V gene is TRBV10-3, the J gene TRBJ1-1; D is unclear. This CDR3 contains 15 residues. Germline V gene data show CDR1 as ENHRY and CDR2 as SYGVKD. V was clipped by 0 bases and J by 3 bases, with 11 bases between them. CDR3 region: CAISESGGRDTEAFF. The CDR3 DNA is TGTGCCATCAGTGAGTCGGGAGGAAGGGACACTGAAGCTTTCTTT.

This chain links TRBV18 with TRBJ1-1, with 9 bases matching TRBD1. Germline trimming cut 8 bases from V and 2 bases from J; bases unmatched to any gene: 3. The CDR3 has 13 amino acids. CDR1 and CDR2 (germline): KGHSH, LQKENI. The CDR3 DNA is TGTGCCAGCACACAGGGGGCTAACACTGAAGCTTTCTTT. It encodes CASTQGANTEAFF.

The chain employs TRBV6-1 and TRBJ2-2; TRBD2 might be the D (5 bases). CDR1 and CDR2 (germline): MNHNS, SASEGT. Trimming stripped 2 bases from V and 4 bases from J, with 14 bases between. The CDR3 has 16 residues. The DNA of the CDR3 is TGTGCCAGCAGTGAACTAGTGCGGGTCGGCACCGGGGAGCTGTTTTTT. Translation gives CASSELVRVGTGELFF.

The CDR3 coding sequence is TGTGCCAGCAGCCCCCGAGTGGCTAGCGGGAGGGCCGCCAATGAGCAGTTCTTC. Translation: CASSPRVASGRAANEQFF. This chain connects TRBV7-7 to TRBJ2-1; 12 bases match TRBD2. This CDR3 has 18 residues. V lost 5 bases, J lost 6 bases, and 14 bases stayed unmatched. Germline V lookup: CDR1 SSHAT, CDR2 FNYEAQ (reference sequence).

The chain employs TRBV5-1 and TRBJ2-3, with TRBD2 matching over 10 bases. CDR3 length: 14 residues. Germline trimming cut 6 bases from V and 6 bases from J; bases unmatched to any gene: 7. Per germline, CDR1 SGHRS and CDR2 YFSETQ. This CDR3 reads CASNLAGASDTQYF. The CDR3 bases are TGCGCCAGCAACCTAGCGGGGGCCAGCGATACGCAGTATTTT. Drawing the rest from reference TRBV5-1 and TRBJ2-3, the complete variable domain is KAGVTQTPRYLIKTRGQQVTLSCSPISGHRSVSWYQQTPGQGLQFLFEYFSETQRNKGNFPGRFSGRQFSNSRSEMNVSTLELGDSALYLCASNLAGASDTQYFGPGTRLTVL.

CDR3 coding DNA: TGTGCCAGCAGCTTAAATGGGGCAGGGGGCGTAGAGACCCAGTACTTC. It specifies CASSLNGAGGVETQYF. The chain links TRBV11-3 to TRBJ2-5, with TRBD1 matching 8 bases. This CDR3 has 16 amino acids. The germline CDR1 and CDR2 sequences are SGHNT and YENEEA. Trimming cost V 2 bases and J 4 bases; bases outside gene matches: 9.

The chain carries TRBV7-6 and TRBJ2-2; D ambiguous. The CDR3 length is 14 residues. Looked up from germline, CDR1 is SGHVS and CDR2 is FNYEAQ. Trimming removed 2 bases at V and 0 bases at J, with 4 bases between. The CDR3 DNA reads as TGTGCCAGCAGCTTATTCTCGAACACCGGGGAGCTGTTTTTT. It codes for CASSLFSNTGELFF. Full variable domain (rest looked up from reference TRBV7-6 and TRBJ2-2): GAGVSQSPRYKVTKRGQDVALRCDPISGHVSLYWYRQALGQGPEFLTYFNYEAQQDKSGLPNDRFSAERPEGSISTLTIQRTEQRDSAMYRCASSLFSNTGELFFGEGSRLTVL.

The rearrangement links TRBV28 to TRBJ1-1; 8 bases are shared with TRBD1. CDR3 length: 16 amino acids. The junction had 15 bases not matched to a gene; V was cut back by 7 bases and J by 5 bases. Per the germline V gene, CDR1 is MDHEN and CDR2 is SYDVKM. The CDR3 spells CASIKTAGGAWTEAFF. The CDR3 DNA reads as TGTGCCAGCATCAAGACGGCAGGGGGCGCTTGGACTGAAGCTTTCTTT.

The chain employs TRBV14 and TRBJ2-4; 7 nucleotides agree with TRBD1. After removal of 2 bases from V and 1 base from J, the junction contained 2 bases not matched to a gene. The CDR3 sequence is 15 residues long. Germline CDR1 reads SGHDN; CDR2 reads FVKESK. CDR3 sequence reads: CASSQLQGAKNIQYF. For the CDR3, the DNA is TGTGCCAGCAGCCAACTACAGGGGGCCAAAAACATTCAGTACTTC.

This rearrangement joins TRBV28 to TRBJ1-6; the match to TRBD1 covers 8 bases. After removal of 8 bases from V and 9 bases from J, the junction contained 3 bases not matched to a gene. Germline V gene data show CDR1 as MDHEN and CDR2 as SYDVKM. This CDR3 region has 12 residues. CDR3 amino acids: CASGTGGSPLHF. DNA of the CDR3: TGTGCCAGCGGAACAGGGGGTTCACCCCTCCACTTT.

CDR3 amino acids: CASSQLAGSSYNEQFF. As DNA, the CDR3 is TGTGCCAGCAGCCAACTAGCGGGAAGCTCCTACAATGAGCAGTTCTTC. The genes are TRBV14 and TRBJ2-1; TRBD2 matches at 9 bases. CDR1 is SGHDN, CDR2 FVKESK, per germline. V shed 2 bases, J shed 0 bases, and the junction held 2 bases outside the gene matches. This CDR3 has 16 amino acids.

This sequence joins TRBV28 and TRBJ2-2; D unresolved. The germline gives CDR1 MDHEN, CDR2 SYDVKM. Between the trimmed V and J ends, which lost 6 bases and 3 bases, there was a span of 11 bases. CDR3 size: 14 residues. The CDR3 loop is CASSPVSDTGELFF. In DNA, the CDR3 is TGTGCCAGCAGCCCAGTCAGTGACACCGGGGAGCTGTTTTTT.

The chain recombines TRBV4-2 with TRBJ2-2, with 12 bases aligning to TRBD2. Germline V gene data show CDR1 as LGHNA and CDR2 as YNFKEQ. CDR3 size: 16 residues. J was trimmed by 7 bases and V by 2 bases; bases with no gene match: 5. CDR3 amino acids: CASSQLTSGRIGELFF. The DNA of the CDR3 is TGTGCCAGCAGCCAACTGACTAGCGGGAGAATCGGGGAGCTGTTTTTT.

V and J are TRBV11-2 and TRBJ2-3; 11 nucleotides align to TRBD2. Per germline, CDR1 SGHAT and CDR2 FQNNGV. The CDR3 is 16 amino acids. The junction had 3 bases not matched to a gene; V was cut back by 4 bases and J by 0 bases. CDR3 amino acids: CASSSGLAESTDTQYF. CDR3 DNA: TGTGCCAGCAGCTCGGGACTAGCGGAGAGCACAGATACGCAGTATTTT.

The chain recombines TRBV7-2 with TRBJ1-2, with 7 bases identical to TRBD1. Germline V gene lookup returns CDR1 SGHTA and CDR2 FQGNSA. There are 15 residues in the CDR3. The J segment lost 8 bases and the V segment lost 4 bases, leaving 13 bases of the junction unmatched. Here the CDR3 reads CASSYRDSLLGGYTF. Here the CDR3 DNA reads TGTGCCAGCAGCTATAGGGACAGCCTATTGGGGGGCTACACCTTC.

The CDR3 DNA reads TGCGCCAGCAGCTTCCTGACCGGGGAGCTGTTTTTT. It codes for CASSFLTGELFF. V usage is TRBV5-1 and J usage is TRBJ2-2; no reliable D call. CDR3 length equals 12 residues. Trimming left V 2 bases short and J 5 bases short, with 4 bases between. Germline V CDR1 and CDR2: SGHRS, YFSETQ. Drawing the rest from reference TRBV5-1 and TRBJ2-2, the complete variable domain is KAGVTQTPRYLIKTRGQQVTLSCSPISGHRSVSWYQQTPGQGLQFLFEYFSETQRNKGNFPGRFSGRQFSNSRSEMNVSTLELGDSALYLCASSFLTGELFFGEGSRLTVL.

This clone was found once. The CDR3 DNA follows: TGTGCCAGCAGCTCCGGGGGACTAGCGGGAGCCGCAGATACGCAGTATTTT. This translates into CASSSGGLAGAADTQYF. J is TRBJ2-3 and V is TRBV5-8; 14 nucleotides agree with TRBD2. With V trimmed by 3 bases and J by 4 bases, 7 bases remained unmatched. Germline V gene sequence: CDR1 SGHTS, CDR2 YDEGEE. This CDR3 has 17 amino acids.

As DNA, the CDR3 is TGTGCCAGCAGCTTGGACCAGGGAGGAAGCTACGAGCAGTACTTC. Protein product: CASSLDQGGSYEQYF. J is TRBJ2-7 and V is TRBV5-4, with D perhaps TRBD2 (6 bases). The CDR3 runs to 15 residues. CDR1 and CDR2 (germline): SGHNT, YYREEE (reference sequence). V lost 0 bases and J lost 3, with 13 bases in between.

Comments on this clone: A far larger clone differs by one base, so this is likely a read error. The CDR3 region is CASSQGQGAQETRYF. DNA for the CDR3: TGCGCCAGCAGCCAGGGACAGGGGGCCCAAGAGACCCGGTACTTC. The chain is built from TRBV4-3 and TRBJ2-5; 12 positions agree with TRBD1. Germline lookup yields CDR1 LGHNA and CDR2 YSLEER. This CDR3 spans 15 amino acids.

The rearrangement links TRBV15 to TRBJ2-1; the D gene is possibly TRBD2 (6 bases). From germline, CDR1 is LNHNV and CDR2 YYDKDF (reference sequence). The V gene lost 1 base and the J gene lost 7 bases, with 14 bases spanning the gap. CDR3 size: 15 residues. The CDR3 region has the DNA TGTGCCACCAGCAGAGCCCGGGACTCCTTTAATGAGCAGTTCTTC. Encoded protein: CATSRARDSFNEQFF.

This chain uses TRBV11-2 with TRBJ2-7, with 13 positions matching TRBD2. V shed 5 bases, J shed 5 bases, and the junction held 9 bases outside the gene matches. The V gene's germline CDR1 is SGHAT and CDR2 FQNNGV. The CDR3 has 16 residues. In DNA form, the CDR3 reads TGTGCCAGCAGCAAAACTAGCGGGAGGGCCCCGGACGAGCAGTACTTC. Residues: CASSKTSGRAPDEQYF.

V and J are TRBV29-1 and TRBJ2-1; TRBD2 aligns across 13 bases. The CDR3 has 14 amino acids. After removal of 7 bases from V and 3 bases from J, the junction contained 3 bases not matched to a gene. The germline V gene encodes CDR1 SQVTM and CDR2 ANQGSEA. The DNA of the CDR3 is TGCAGCGCCGGACTAGCGGGAGTCTACAATGAGCAGTTCTTC. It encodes CSAGLAGVYNEQFF.

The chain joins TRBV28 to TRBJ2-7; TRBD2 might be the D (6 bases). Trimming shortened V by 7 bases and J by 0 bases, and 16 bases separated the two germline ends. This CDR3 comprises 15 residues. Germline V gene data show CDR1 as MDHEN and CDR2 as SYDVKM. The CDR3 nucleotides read TGTGCCAGCACCCCCCGCGGGACGGCCTCCTACGAGCAGTACTTC. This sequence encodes CASTPRGTASYEQYF.

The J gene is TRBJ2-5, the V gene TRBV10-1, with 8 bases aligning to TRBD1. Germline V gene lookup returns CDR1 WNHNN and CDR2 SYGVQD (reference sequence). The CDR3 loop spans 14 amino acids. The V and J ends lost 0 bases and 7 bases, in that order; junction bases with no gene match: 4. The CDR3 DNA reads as TGCGCCAGCAGTGAGTCGGACAGGGACGGGACCCAGTACTTC. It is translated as CASSESDRDGTQYF.

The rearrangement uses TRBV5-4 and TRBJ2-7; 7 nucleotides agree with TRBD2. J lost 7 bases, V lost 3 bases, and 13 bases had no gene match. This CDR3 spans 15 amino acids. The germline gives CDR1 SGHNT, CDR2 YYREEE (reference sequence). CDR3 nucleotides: TGTGCCAGCAGCTCCTCCGCGGGAGCATTGGGAGAGCAGTACTTC. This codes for CASSSSAGALGEQYF.

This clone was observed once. CDR3: CASSPPVAGAYNEQFF. For the CDR3, the DNA is TGTGCCAGCTCACCACCGGTAGCGGGAGCCTACAATGAGCAGTTCTTC. This sequence joins TRBV18 and TRBJ2-1; 9 bases are shared with TRBD2. Looked up from germline, CDR1 is KGHSH and CDR2 is LQKENI. This CDR3 has 16 amino acids. Trimming removed 0 bases from V and 2 bases from J; junction bases left unmatched: 2.

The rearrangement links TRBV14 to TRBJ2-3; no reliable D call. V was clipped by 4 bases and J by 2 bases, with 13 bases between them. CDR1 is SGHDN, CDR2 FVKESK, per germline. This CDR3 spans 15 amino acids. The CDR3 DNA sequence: TGTGCCAGCAGCCCGCCAGGAAGACACACAGATACGCAGTATTTT. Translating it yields CASSPPGRHTDTQYF.